This TCR beta chain was profiled in a study of somatic mutations in cytotoxic T cells in rheumatoid arthritis (TCRdb year 2017). Background on the whole study: Right after diagnosis and prior to the start of any treatment, roughly 30 ml EDTA of peripheral blood was drawn from patients. Median age was essentially the same in the patient group and the control group. A FACSAria II or Sony SH800 was used to flow-sort some V beta antibody-stained T-cell populations at nearly 100% purity, and TCRB sequencing was also done on sorted V beta1+ cells. For 60 or so rheumatoid arthritis patients and some 20 healthy controls, TCRB deep sequencing was carried out. Whether expanded CD8+ T-cell clones in untreated, newly diagnosed rheumatoid arthritis carry somatic mutations was the study question, and clonality was characterized with TCRB deep sequencing. The study at large found these results: In patients, CD8+ clonality rose with age (Spearman r ≈ 0.49), which was not the case in healthy controls. There was no significant difference in CD8+ T-cell clonality between rheumatoid arthritis patients and age-matched healthy controls. In about an eighth of the roughly 65 patients the largest CD8+ clone exceeded 20% of CD8+ cells, and several identical CD8+ TCRB sequences were shared between blood and synovial fluid. The slight underrepresentation of TRBV07 in patients was not corrected for multiple comparisons. The antigen targets of the expanded CD8+ clones were unknown, and absence from virus-specific databases did not rule out viral specificity.

Trimming takes 5 bases off V and 5 bases off J; junction bases not matched to a gene: 9. Taken from cysteine to phenylalanine, the CDR3 has 15 residues. Only the CDR3 DNA stays, 45 bases, in frame from base 1. From the germline V gene (reference sequence), CDR1 is SEHNR and CDR2 is FQNEAQ. TCRB CDR3 sequencing used the immunoSEQ assay on genomic DNA. The study's processing was this. When patient CD8+ clones exceeding 1% were checked against published virus-specific TCRB sequences, only a few matched. The analyses included only productive TCRB rearrangements. A clone was defined by a unique TCRB CDR3 sequence, and clonality was computed as a productive clonality index based on Shannon entropy. The template counts of each clone relative to the total templates per sample were used to calculate repertoire overlap between two samples. V-gene usage measured by flow cytometry correlated with TCRB sequencing V-gene usage, with a Spearman r of approximately 0.6. The table was pulled from immuneACCESS by TCRdb, which kept in-frame rearrangements only. Such tables lose some clones; where checked, under half of the loss comes from unresolved V genes, and the rest has no known cause. The V and J calls and the clone size are those of that table, but D and trimming were determined from the DNA. Present in this sample are around 4,200 clones, 70% to 80% of which were seen just once. The top ten hold 5.5% to 7.5% of the sample.

On an AutoMACS, CD4+ and CD8+ cells were isolated via positive magnetic bead selection, and their purity was verified by flow cytometry. A TCR V beta antibody panel was used in flow cytometry to screen first for clonal expansions, which were then characterized by TCRB deep sequencing of sorted CD8+ fractions. Peripheral blood mononuclear cells were obtained using density gradient separation with Ficoll-Paque PLUS. Nucleospin Tissue or Tissue XS kits were used to extract DNA from CD4-enriched, CD8-enriched or PBMC samples, and a Qubit 2.0 fluorometer was used for quantification. In regard to this clone: Its antigen is not yet known. The sample holds no much larger clone one base away, and base qualities are not on file.

Here the chain combines TRBV7-9 and TRBJ2-5, with 9 central nucleotides matching TRBD2. Sequencing used CD8+ T cells sorted from blood. This receptor was taken from an adult with rheumatoid arthritis. CDR3 loop: CASSRQRGAGETQYF. The nucleotide sequence reads as follows: TGTGCCAGCAGCCGCCAGCGGGGGGCAGGGGAGACCCAGTACTTC.